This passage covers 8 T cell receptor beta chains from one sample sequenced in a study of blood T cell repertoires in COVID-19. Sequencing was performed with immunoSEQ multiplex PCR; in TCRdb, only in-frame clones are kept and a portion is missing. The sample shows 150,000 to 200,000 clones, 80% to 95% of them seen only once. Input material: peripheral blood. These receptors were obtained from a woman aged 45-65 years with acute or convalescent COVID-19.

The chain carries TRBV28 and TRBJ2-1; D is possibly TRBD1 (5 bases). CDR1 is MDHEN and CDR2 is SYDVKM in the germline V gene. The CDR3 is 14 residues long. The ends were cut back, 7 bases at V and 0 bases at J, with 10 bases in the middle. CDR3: CASTLDTSYNEQFF. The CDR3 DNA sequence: TGTGCCAGCACTCTGGACACCTCCTACAATGAGCAGTTCTTC.

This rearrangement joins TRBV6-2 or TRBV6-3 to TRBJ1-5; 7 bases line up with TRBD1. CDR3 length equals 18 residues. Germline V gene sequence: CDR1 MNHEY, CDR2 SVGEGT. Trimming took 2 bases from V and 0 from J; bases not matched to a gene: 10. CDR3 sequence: CASSYVRFRGNSNQPQHF. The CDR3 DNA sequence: TGTGCCAGCAGTTACGTGAGATTCAGGGGGAATAGCAATCAGCCCCAGCATTTT.

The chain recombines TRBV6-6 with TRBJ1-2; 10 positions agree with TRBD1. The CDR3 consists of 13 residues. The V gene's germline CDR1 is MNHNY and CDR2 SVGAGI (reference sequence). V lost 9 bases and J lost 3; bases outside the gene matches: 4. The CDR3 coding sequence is TGTGCCAGTAGGACAGGGGGAGACTATGGCTACACCTTC. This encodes CASRTGGDYGYTF.

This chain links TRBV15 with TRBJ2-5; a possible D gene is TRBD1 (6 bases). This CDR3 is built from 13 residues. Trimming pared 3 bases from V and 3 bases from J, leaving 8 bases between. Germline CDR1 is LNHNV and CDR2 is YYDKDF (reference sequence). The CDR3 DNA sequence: TGTGCCACCAGCAGTCCAGGGGAAGAGACCCAGTACTTC. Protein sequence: CATSSPGEETQYF.

In DNA, the CDR3 is TGTGCCAGCAGCCGAAACTGGGCAGCCCAAGAGACCCAGTACTTC. This codes for CASSRNWAAQETQYF. This chain connects TRBV3-1 (or the pseudogene TRBV3-2) to TRBJ2-5, with D unclear. Per germline, CDR1 LGHDT and CDR2 YNNKEL (reference sequence). V lost 4 bases and J 1 base, leaving 13 bases between the germline ends. The CDR3 consists of 15 residues.

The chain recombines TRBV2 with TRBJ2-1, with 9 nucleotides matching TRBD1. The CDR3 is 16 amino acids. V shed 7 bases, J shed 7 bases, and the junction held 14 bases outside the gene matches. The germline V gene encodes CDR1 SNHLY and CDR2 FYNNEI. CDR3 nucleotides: TGTGCCAGCACCTATCAGACAGGGGGAGGGGGGAATGAGCAGTTCTTC. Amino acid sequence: CASTYQTGGGGNEQFF.

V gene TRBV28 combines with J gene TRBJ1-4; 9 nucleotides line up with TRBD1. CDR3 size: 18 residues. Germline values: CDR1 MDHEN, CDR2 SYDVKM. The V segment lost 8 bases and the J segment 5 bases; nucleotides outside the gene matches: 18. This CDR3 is CASLRFRGTGTENEKLFF. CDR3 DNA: TGTGCCAGCCTACGGTTTAGAGGGACAGGGACGGAGAATGAAAAACTGTTTTTT.

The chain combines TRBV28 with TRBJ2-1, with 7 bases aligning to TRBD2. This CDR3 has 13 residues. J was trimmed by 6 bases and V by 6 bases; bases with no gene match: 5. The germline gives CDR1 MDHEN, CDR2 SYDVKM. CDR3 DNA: TGTGCCAGCAGCCGAGCGGGGTCCAATGAGCAGTTCTTC. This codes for CASSRAGSNEQFF.